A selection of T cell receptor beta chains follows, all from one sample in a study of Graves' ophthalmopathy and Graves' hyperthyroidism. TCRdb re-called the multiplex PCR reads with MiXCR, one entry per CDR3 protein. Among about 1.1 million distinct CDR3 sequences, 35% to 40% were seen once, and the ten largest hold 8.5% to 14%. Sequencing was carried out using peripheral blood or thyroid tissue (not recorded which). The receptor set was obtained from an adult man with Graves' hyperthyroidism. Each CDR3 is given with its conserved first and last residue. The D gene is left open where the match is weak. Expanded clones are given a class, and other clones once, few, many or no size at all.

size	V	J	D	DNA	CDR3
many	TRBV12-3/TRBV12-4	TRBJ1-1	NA	TGTGCCAGCACCATGGGGCCGAACACTGAAGCTTTCTTT	CASTMGPNTEAFF
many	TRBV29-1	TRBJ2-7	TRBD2	TGCAGCGTTGATGGTGGGAGGGCTGGAGAGCAGTACTTC	CSVDGGRAGEQYF
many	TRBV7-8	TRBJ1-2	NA	TGTGCCAGCAGGTCAGGGGTCTATGGCTACACCTTC	CASRSGVYGYTF
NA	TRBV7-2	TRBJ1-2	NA	TGTGCCAGCAGCTTTATACAGGGAAGCTCTGGCTACACCTTC	CASSFIQGSSGYTF
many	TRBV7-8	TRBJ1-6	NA	TGTGCCAGCAGCTTAGTACGGGCCTCACCCCTCCACTTT	CASSLVRASPLHF
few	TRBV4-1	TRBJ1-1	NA	TGCGCCAGCAGCCGATCAGACGTGAACACTGAAGCTTTCTTT	CASSRSDVNTEAFF
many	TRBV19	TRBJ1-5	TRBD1	TGTGCCAGTAACTCACAGGGGTATAGCAATCAGCCCCAGCATTTT	CASNSQGYSNQPQHF
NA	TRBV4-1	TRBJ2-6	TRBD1	TGCGCCAGCAGCCAACCGACAGGGTTACTTGGGGCCAACGTCCTGACTTTC	CASSQPTGLLGANVLTF
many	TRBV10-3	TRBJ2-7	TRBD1	TGTGCCATCACGGGACAGAGCTCCTACGAGCAGTACTTC	CAITGQSSYEQYF
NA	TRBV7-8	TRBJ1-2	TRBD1	TGTGCCAGCAGCATAGTCCCAGGGGGCATCTCTGGCTACACCTTC	CASSIVPGGISGYTF
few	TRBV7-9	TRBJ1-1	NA	TGTGCCCACCTCCAATTGGCTAACGAAGCTTTCTTT	CAHLQLANEAFF